Sequencing of this T cell receptor (beta chain) was carried out in a study of identical twins' blood T cells. Study-level results: Top TCRbeta clonotypes were shared more with twin than unrelated donors. Shared environment remains a possible cause of twin similarity.

The CDR3 runs 15 residues. Germline CDR1 reads GTSNPN; CDR2 reads SVGIG (reference sequence). Unmatched junction bases numbered 3, after V lost 5 bases and J lost 0 bases. Turning to this clonotype: What it binds is unknown.

Each TCR cDNA library carried sample-specific barcodes on both ends. As processed by the authors: Clonotypes per individual ranged from about 85,000 to nearly 500,000. One entry per CDR3 protein results from TCRdb running MiXCR on the 5' RACE reads. It is TCRdb's table, rather than the study itself, that gives the V and J calls and clone size. The table includes fewer than 450,000 distinct CDR3 sequences, approximately 30% detected once. This clonotype originated in a woman aged 18 to 50 in good health. Sample: PBMCs. The chain has TRBV30 and TRBJ1-6; TRBD1 aligns across 8 bases. The CDR3 bases are TGTGCCTGGTGGGACAGGAGCTCCTATAATTCACCCCTCCACTTT. This translates into CAWWDRSSYNSPLHF.